This T cell receptor (beta chain) was sequenced during a study of T cells in Graves' hyperthyroidism and ophthalmopathy (dated by TCRdb to between 2017 and 2020). The study in broad terms: Peripheral blood was sampled at the time of initial diagnosis, prior to any treatment. To identify TCR V-J signatures that set the groups apart, the researchers used a discovery cohort of about a hundred patients, made up of under 50 with Graves' ophthalmopathy and 55 to 65 with stable Graves' hyperthyroidism. Prospective prediction of ophthalmopathy was tested in an independent validation cohort of some 20 hyperthyroidism patients and around 16 patients who later progressed to ophthalmopathy. The 100 discovery patients were randomly split 7:3 into training and test sets. Thyroid tissue and blood T-cell repertoires from six Graves' hyperthyroidism patients were also compared in the study. Following sampling, methimazole starting at 30 mg daily was given to hyperthyroidism patients, and high-dose intravenous methylprednisolone was given to ophthalmopathy patients. The paper reports TCR Vbeta CDR3 sequencing of over 130 peripheral blood samples: approximately 43 ophthalmopathy, over 70 hyperthyroidism and around 17 progressor patients.

Summary of the overall study and its limitations: During validation, the model predicted progression to ophthalmopathy a median of about 5.9 months ahead of onset, with roughly 65% sensitivity and more than 72% specificity. Sample size was not statistically predetermined, and blinding of investigators to group allocation was not performed. Ophthalmopathy was separated from stable hyperthyroidism by a 13 V-J signature model, with around 90% sensitivity and about 84% specificity obtained in cross-validation and 80%/75% obtained in testing. Most expanded thyroid clonotypes (frequency above 0.001) were also detected in blood, a finding suggesting that blood repertoires may reflect thyroid immune responses.

TCR beta CDR3 regions were amplified from RNA transcripts. The first round of RT-PCR for the TCR CDR3 was performed with the HTBI primer set and the Qiagen OneStep RT-PCR kit. Libraries were constructed in a second round of multiplex PCR, after which size selection and purification were carried out. The libraries were sequenced on an Illumina HiSeq2000 using paired-end 100 bp reads. Processing in the source paper ran as follows. SOAPnuke was used to process the raw data, removing reads that contained adapters or uncalled bases, had a mean Phred below 15, or lacked an exact match to the constant primer or identifier. COPE v1.2.5 was used to merge high-quality paired reads, and clonotypes were defined as unique nucleotide sequences. MiTCR v1.1 was used to align clonotypes to the IMGT TRBV, TRBD and TRBJ reference segments. Only V-J combinations with frequency above 0.0001, covering about 99% of repertoires, were analysed. The TCS score was defined as the ratio of F50 (clonal expansion) to E x V (chaos), calculated using BLOSUM62-based TCRdist between CDR3 peptides within each V-J. Welch's t-statistics and random forest reduced roughly 500 V-J features to roughly 13, which were used in a naive Bayes classifier (R e1071). Clones were called with MiXCR by TCRdb after fastp trimmed the public reads at Q25, and only in-frame beta chains were retained. Each CDR3 protein gets just one entry, which takes the most common genes and DNA from the rows behind it. These V and J calls originate from TCRdb's pipeline instead of the authors' own analysis. The sample table lists about half a million distinct CDR3 sequences, around 20% of them with a count of one. The ten most abundant clones make up more than 25% of the sample.

Stable Graves' hyperthyroidism was defined as no progression to ophthalmopathy during 18 months of follow-up. Hyperthyroidism patients were newly diagnosed, had a disease duration of under 2 months, and were aged 18 to 65 years. Patients with uncontrolled infections, other autoimmune diseases, pregnancy or lactation were excluded. Clinical symptoms, serum thyroxine and TRAb, thyroid ultrasound, and orbital computed tomography formed the basis for the diagnoses. PBMCs were separated from roughly 10 ml of fresh peripheral blood using Ficoll-Paque density gradient centrifugation. Total RNA was extracted using Trizol reagent, and RNA quality was assessed on an Agilent 2100 Bioanalyzer. There are many counts of this clonotype. Its antigen remains unidentified. No base qualities exist here, and no much larger clone lies one base off it. The sequenced sample consisted of blood. The TCR was taken from a young man with Graves' hyperthyroidism.

The DNA sequence follows: TGCAGTGCTAGACTCCCGGCTGAGGTCTCTGGGGCCAACGTCCTGACTTTC. Its amino acids are CSARLPAEVSGANVLTF. The V gene is TRBV20-1 and the J gene is TRBJ2-6; the D gene cannot be named for sure. According to the germline V gene (reference sequence), CDR1 reads DFQATT and CDR2 reads SNEGSKA. There are 17 amino acids in the CDR3, from cysteine to phenylalanine inclusive. Only CDR3 DNA remains: 51 bases, in frame from the first base. V sheds 2 bases and J sheds 0 bases, leaving 14 bases between their ends.